One and the same sample provided the 27 T cell receptor beta chains below, sequenced in a study of graft-versus-host responses after intestinal transplantation. What these receptors recognize is not known. Only in-frame clones appear in the TCRdb table, and some are missing; sequencing was by immunoSEQ multiplex PCR. The top ten clones hold approximately 0.17% of a sample with about 130,000 clones, about 92% of them seen once. The sample in question was unstimulated CD4+ T cells sorted from spleen or lymph node cells, obtained before intestinal transplant. These receptor sequences come from a human donor who received an intestinal transplant.

The chain employs TRBV6-1 and TRBJ1-5; 7 positions match TRBD1. Germline values: CDR1 MNHNS, CDR2 SASEGT. V lost 2 bases and J lost 6; bases outside the gene matches: 10. CDR3 size: 16 residues. CDR3 coding DNA: TGTGCCAGCAGTGAAAGGGGTGACAGGGTGGTTCAGCCCCAGCATTTT. As protein: CASSERGDRVVQPQHF.

The chain recombines TRBV7-9 with TRBJ1-2, with D possibly matching TRBD1 (5 bases). The V and J ends lost 10 bases and 4 bases respectively, with 16 bases between them. The CDR3 consists of 13 residues. Germline V lookup: CDR1 SEHNR, CDR2 FQNEAQ (reference sequence). The CDR3 is CATPGRRSYGYTF. CDR3 nucleotide sequence: TGTGCCACCCCAGGGCGTCGGTCCTATGGCTACACCTTC.

This sequence joins TRBV10-3 and TRBJ2-3; D tentatively reads TRBD1 or TRBD2 (5 bases each). The CDR3 has 14 residues. Germline CDR1 and CDR2: ENHRY and SYGVKD. Trimming removed 3 bases at V and 0 bases at J, with 7 bases between. DNA of the CDR3: TGTGCCATCAGTGATGGGGGTAGCACAGATACGCAGTATTTT. This sequence encodes CAISDGGSTDTQYF.

The chain employs TRBV27 and TRBJ1-2; weak D call: TRBD1 (5 bases). The CDR3 loop spans 16 amino acids. V lost 0 bases and J lost 5, with 16 bases in between. CDR1 is MNHEY, CDR2 SMNVEV, per germline (reference sequence). The CDR3 region is CASSLSKSQGRYGYTF. CDR3 DNA: TGTGCCAGCAGTTTATCCAAGTCCCAGGGCCGTTATGGCTACACCTTC.

The genes are TRBV7-2 and TRBJ1-2; D is undetermined. CDR1 SGHTA and CDR2 FQGNSA come from the germline V gene. Deletions cut 2 bases from V and 3 bases from J, with 10 bases between. The length of the CDR3 is 14 residues. CDR3 region: CASSLYWQDYGYTF. The CDR3 nucleotides read TGTGCCAGCAGCTTATACTGGCAGGACTATGGCTACACCTTC.

V usage is TRBV27 and J usage is TRBJ2-7, with TRBD2 matching over 11 bases. V lost 10 bases and J lost 6; bases outside the gene matches: 11. Germline V lookup: CDR1 MNHEY, CDR2 SMNVEV (reference sequence). CDR3 length equals 14 residues. The CDR3 DNA follows: TGTGCCACCCGCCCTAGCGGGGGGAGGCCCGAGCAGTACTTC. Its protein is CATRPSGGRPEQYF.

The chain is built from TRBV11-2 and TRBJ1-1, with D perhaps TRBD1 (5 bases). This CDR3 has 13 amino acids. Deletions cut 4 bases from V and 0 bases from J, with 6 bases between. Germline CDR1 and CDR2: SGHAT and FQNNGV. The CDR3 DNA reads TGTGCCAGCAGCTCAGGGTTGAACACTGAAGCTTTCTTT. Its protein product is CASSSGLNTEAFF.

This clone was recorded once. The chain recombines TRBV7-9 with TRBJ2-5; 9 nucleotides align to TRBD1. The germline CDR1 and CDR2 sequences are SEHNR and FQNEAQ (reference sequence). J lost 1 base, V lost 4 bases, and 1 base had no gene match. The CDR3 runs 14 residues. The CDR3 protein is CASSWDRAQETQYF. The CDR3 DNA follows: TGTGCCAGCAGCTGGGACAGGGCCCAAGAGACCCAGTACTTC.

This clone showed up just a few times. The chain employs TRBV21-1 and TRBJ1-5; the table's D call, TRBD1, has no DNA check behind it. TRBV21-1 is a pseudogene. The CDR3 is 19 amino acids. This CDR3 reads CASSKEGTGSSFSNQPQHF. The CDR3 DNA follows: TGTGCCAGCAGCAAAGAGGGGACAGGATCCTCCTTTAGCAATCAGCCCCAGCATTTT.

The V and J genes are TRBV11-2 and TRBJ1-6; D is undetermined. The CDR3 length is 14 residues. From germline, CDR1 is SGHAT and CDR2 FQNNGV. V gave up 3 bases and J gave up 10 bases, with 13 bases separating them. The CDR3 loop reads CASSFPSDRSPLHF. The CDR3 DNA reads TGTGCCAGCAGCTTCCCCTCTGATAGATCACCCCTCCACTTT.

The V and J genes are TRBV5-6 and TRBJ2-3, with 8 bases that match TRBD1. There are 14 residues in the CDR3. Germline V lookup: CDR1 SGHDT, CDR2 YYEEEE. V was pared by 4 bases and J by 2 bases, with 3 bases of the junction left unmatched. This CDR3 is CASSVDRVTDTQYF. CDR3 bases: TGTGCCAGCAGCGTGGACAGGGTCACAGATACGCAGTATTTT. Based on the CDR3 plus reference TRBV5-6 and TRBJ2-3, the full variable domain is DAGVTQSPTHLIKTRGQQVTLRCSPKSGHDTVSWYQQALGQGPQFIFQYYEEEERQRGNFPDRFSGHQFPNYSSELNVNALLLGDSALYLCASSVDRVTDTQYFGPGTRLTVL.

The chain carries TRBV6-6 and TRBJ1-6; D is undetermined. This CDR3 region has 13 residues. The ends were cut back, 0 bases at V and 9 bases at J, with 6 bases in the middle. Germline CDR1 and CDR2: MNHNY and SVGAGI (reference sequence). The CDR3 region is CASSYSTASPLHF. The CDR3 coding sequence is TGTGCCAGCAGTTACTCGACGGCTTCACCCCTCCACTTT.

The genes are TRBV18 and TRBJ2-2; no reliable D call. Trimming cost V 3 bases and J 6 bases, with 5 bases left between them. CDR1 is KGHSH and CDR2 is LQKENI in the germline V gene. The CDR3 is made up of 12 amino acids. CDR3 coding DNA: TGTGCCAGCTCACCTAGTTCCGGGGAGCTGTTTTTT. This gives the protein CASSPSSGELFF.

In this sample, this clone turned up once. The rearrangement uses TRBV9 and TRBJ2-5; D perhaps matches TRBD2 (5 bases). In germline, CDR1 is SGDLS, CDR2 YYNGEE. CDR3 length: 15 amino acids. The germline V and J ends were trimmed by 0 bases and 2 bases, with 11 bases remaining between them. CDR3 protein: CASSVAVGEQETQYF. CDR3 bases: TGTGCCAGCAGCGTAGCAGTCGGGGAACAAGAGACCCAGTACTTC.

The chain recombines TRBV19 with TRBJ2-2; TRBD2 aligns across 7 bases. This CDR3 has 15 amino acids. CDR1 is LNHDA, CDR2 SQIVND, per germline (reference sequence). Losses at the gene ends were 1 base for V and 2 bases for J; bases not matched to a gene: 1. The CDR3, as DNA: TGTGCCAGTAGTATAGCGGGGGGAAACACCGGGGAGCTGTTTTTT. It yields the protein CASSIAGGNTGELFF.

The J gene is TRBJ1-2, the V gene TRBV27; TRBD1 matches at 8 bases. The CDR3 contains 15 residues. Germline V CDR1 and CDR2: MNHEY, SMNVEV (reference sequence). The J segment lost 4 bases and the V segment lost 4 bases, leaving 8 bases of the junction unmatched. The chain's CDR3 is CASSSYHTGGYGYTF. In DNA, the CDR3 is TGTGCCAGCAGTTCCTACCATACAGGGGGCTATGGCTACACCTTC.

V usage is TRBV5-1 and J usage is TRBJ1-4, with D perhaps TRBD1 (5 bases). Germline CDR1 SGHRS, CDR2 YFSETQ. The CDR3 is made up of 15 amino acids. The V gene lost 3 bases and the J gene lost 5 bases, with 14 bases spanning the gap. CDR3 in amino acids: CASSSEGHTNEKLFF. The CDR3 nucleotides are TGCGCCAGCAGCTCGGAGGGGCACACGAATGAAAAACTGTTTTTT.

The V call is TRBV9, the J call TRBJ1-4, with TRBD1 identical over 7 bases. The CDR3 has 15 amino acids. Trimming took 4 bases from V and 7 from J; bases not matched to a gene: 10. The germline CDR1 and CDR2 sequences are SGDLS and YYNGEE. This CDR3 reads CASSLKQGRSEKLFF. The CDR3 region has the DNA TGTGCCAGCAGCTTGAAACAGGGGCGGAGTGAAAAACTGTTTTTT.

This chain connects TRBV27 to TRBJ1-4, with TRBD1 matching over 7 bases. Germline values: CDR1 MNHEY, CDR2 SMNVEV (reference sequence). This CDR3 has 15 amino acids. Trimming at V came to 3 bases and at J to 0 bases, leaving 1 base not matched to a gene. CDR3 in amino acids: CASSLQGATNEKLFF. DNA for the CDR3: TGTGCCAGCAGTTTGCAGGGGGCAACTAATGAAAAACTGTTTTTT.

The chain carries TRBV2 and TRBJ2-7; D not certain. From germline, CDR1 is SNHLY and CDR2 FYNNEI. CDR3 length equals 13 residues. V was cut by 7 bases and J by 2 bases, with 12 bases left in between. The CDR3 DNA is TGTGCCAGCAAGGCAGGTAACGCCTACGAGCAGTACTTC. This encodes CASKAGNAYEQYF.

The rearrangement links TRBV5-1 to TRBJ2-7, with 9 bases identical to TRBD1. CDR1 SGHRS and CDR2 YFSETQ come from the germline V gene. This CDR3 contains 15 residues. V was pared by 4 bases and J by 4 bases, with 9 bases of the junction left unmatched. This CDR3 is CASSQTGTGWYEQYF. In DNA form, the CDR3 reads TGCGCCAGCAGCCAAACCGGGACAGGGTGGTACGAGCAGTACTTC.

This clone was detected once. V usage is TRBV7-6 and J usage is TRBJ1-2, with 7 bases matching TRBD1. This CDR3 spans 16 amino acids. Germline CDR1 and CDR2: SGHVS and FNYEAQ. Unmatched junction bases numbered 10, after V lost 1 base and J lost 5 bases. For the CDR3, the DNA is TGTGCCAGCAGCTTAGGGGTAGGGGGCGAGGGGTATGGCTACACCTTC. Protein product: CASSLGVGGEGYGYTF.

This rearrangement joins TRBV19 to TRBJ2-5; weak D call: TRBD1 (6 bases). The tail of the sequence fits TRBJ2-7 better, so the J call may be wrong. Germline V gene sequence: CDR1 LNHDA, CDR2 SQIVND (reference sequence). There are 15 residues in the CDR3. The CDR3 is CASSRNWDTIYEQYF. As DNA, the CDR3 is TGTGCCAGTAGCCGAAACTGGGACACCATCTACGAGCAGTACTTC.

This sequence joins TRBV29-1 and TRBJ2-1; D remains ambiguous. In germline, CDR1 is SQVTM, CDR2 ANQGSEA. The CDR3 is 21 amino acids. Trimming pared 7 bases from V and 8 bases from J, leaving 42 bases between. As DNA, the CDR3 is TGCAGCGAGGATTCCCGTTGGCCCGCGCCCGATATCTTTGATATGGGTCATGAGCAGTTCTTC. Translating gives CSEDSRWPAPDIFDMGHEQFF.

This chain uses TRBV27 with TRBJ1-2, with D perhaps TRBD1 (5 bases). CDR1 MNHEY and CDR2 SMNVEV come from the germline V gene (reference sequence). CDR3 size: 13 residues. V lost 4 bases and J 7 bases, leaving 13 bases between the germline ends. The CDR3 reads CASSWGRSTGYTF. CDR3 nucleotide sequence: TGTGCCAGCAGTTGGGGCCGATCCACTGGCTACACCTTC.

The chain combines TRBV7-9 with TRBJ1-1; tentative D call: TRBD1 (6 bases). The length of the CDR3 is 14 residues. Between the trimmed V and J ends, which lost 4 bases and 0 bases, there was a span of 9 bases. Looked up from germline, CDR1 is SEHNR and CDR2 is FQNEAQ (reference sequence). Here the CDR3 DNA reads TGTGCCAGCAGCTCAGGGGCCATGAACACTGAAGCTTTCTTT. Translation gives CASSSGAMNTEAFF.

V usage is TRBV5-1 and J usage is TRBJ1-1; no definite D call. V was shortened by 0 bases and J by 0 bases, with 6 bases between the two germline ends. Germline V gives CDR1 SGHRS, CDR2 YFSETQ. This CDR3 is 14 amino acids long. The CDR3 bases are TGCGCCAGCAGCTTGGGCAGCCTGAACACTGAAGCTTTCTTT. As protein: CASSLGSLNTEAFF.